This T cell receptor (beta chain) was retrieved from a study of OX40 agonist ivuxolimab in advanced cancers. On the study more broadly: Patients' therapy was ivuxolimab, an antibody that acts as an agonist of OX40 (CD134). Subjects had a mean age of about 65 years, with a range of roughly 20 to 79; more than 70% were male.

Study-level results: Dosing at 0.1 to 3.0 mg/kg was accompanied by clonal expansion of CD4+ and CD8+ blood T cells by week 6.

Germline V gives CDR1 SGHAT, CDR2 FQNNGV. The ends were cut back, 4 bases at V and 4 bases at J, with 11 bases in the middle. CDR3 length: 15 amino acids. Libraries were prepared by immunoSEQ multiplex PCR; TCRdb keeps only in-frame clonotypes and omits some of them. The sample records around 67,000 clones, roughly 85% being singletons. As regards this clone: Antigen specificity is unknown.

The origin of this receptor is an adult with an advanced solid tumor such as melanoma, head and neck, liver or kidney cancer. The chain carries TRBV11-2 and TRBJ2-6; D remains ambiguous. Material: CD4+ or CD8+ T cells sorted from blood, obtained in a trial of the OX40 agonist ivuxolimab. The CDR3 nucleotides are TGTGCCAGCAGCTCTTTGGTCTCCGGGGCCAACGTCCTGACTTTC. Its protein product is CASSSLVSGANVLTF.